The T cell receptor (beta chain) under discussion was sequenced for a study of neurological immune-mediated disorders. Study-wide points: None of the CDR3 amino acid sequences found in expanded clones was shared across subjects. This suggests that the TCR-beta repertoires were private in all groups. HTLV-1-associated myelopathy displayed the greatest TCR clonal expansion, and multiple sclerosis exhibited the smallest, lower than that of healthy controls.

With respect to this clonotype: Its specificity is unknown.

Germline values: CDR1 SGHTA, CDR2 FQGNSA. Trimming stripped 3 bases from V and 0 bases from J, with 9 bases between. This CDR3 has 14 residues. Synthesis of cDNA used 5'RACE (with 10-nucleotide random UMIs). TCRdb reanalysed the 5' RACE reads using MiXCR and keeps one entry per CDR3 protein. The sample holds about 18,000 distinct CDR3 sequences, 3% to 3.5% seen once. Sorted libraries were derived from approximately 990,000 CD4+ or CD8+ T cells. The origin of this receptor is a woman in her 40s in good health. Sequenced sample: CD8+ T cells from blood. The chain is built from TRBV7-2 and TRBJ2-7; D assignment may be TRBD1 or TRBD2 (5 bases each). The CDR3 region is CASSFTGPSYEQYF. The CDR3 region has the DNA TGTGCCAGCAGCTTTACGGGACCCTCCTACGAGCAGTACTTC.